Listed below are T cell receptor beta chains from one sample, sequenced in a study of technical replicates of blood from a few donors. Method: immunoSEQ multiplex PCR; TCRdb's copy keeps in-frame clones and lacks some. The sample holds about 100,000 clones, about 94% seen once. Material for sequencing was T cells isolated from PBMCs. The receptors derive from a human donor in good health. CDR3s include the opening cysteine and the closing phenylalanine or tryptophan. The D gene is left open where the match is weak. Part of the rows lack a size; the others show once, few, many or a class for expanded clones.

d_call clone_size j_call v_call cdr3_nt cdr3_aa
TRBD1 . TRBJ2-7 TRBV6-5 TGTGCCAGCGGGATAGTAGGCCAGGGGGTTCCCGAGCAGTACTTC CASGIVGQGVPEQYF
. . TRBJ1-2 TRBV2 TGTGCCAGCAGTGAAATTGCGGCTCTCGGCTACACCTTC CASSEIAALGYTF
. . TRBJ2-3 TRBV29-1 TGCAGCGTGGCTTGGACAGTCACAGATACGCAGTATTTT CSVAWTVTDTQYF
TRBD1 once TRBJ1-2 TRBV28 TGTGCCAGCAGTTTAGCTGGGACAGGAGACTATGGCTACACCTTC CASSLAGTGDYGYTF
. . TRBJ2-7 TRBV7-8 TGTGCCAGCAGTCAATATGCAGGGCAAGTCTCCTACGAGCAGTACTTC CASSQYAGQVSYEQYF
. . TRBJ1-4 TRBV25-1 TGTGCCAGCAGTGAAGTGGCGGCAACTAATGAAAAACTGTTTTTT CASSEVAATNEKLFF
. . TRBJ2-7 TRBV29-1 TGCAGCGTCCAAAGGTTGTTCGGGTACGAGCAGTACTTC CSVQRLFGYEQYF
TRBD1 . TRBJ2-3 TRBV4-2 TGTGCCAGCAGCCAACTCACCAGGGGGCGTAGCACAGATACGCAGTATTTT CASSQLTRGRSTDTQYF
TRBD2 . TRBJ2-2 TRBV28 TGTGCCAGCAGTTTATTTACTAGCGGGAGTTTTGGGGAGCTGTTTTTT CASSLFTSGSFGELFF
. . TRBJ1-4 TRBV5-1 TGCGCCAGCAGTAGTACCGCAACTAATGAAAAACTGTTTTTT CASSSTATNEKLFF
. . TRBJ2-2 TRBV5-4 TGTGCCAGCAATCTTGGCGGACTCGGGGAGCTGTTTTTT CASNLGGLGELFF
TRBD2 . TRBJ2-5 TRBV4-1 TGCGCCAGCAGCCAAGATGCGGGAGAAGAGACCCAGTACTTC CASSQDAGEETQYF
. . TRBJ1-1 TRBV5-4 TGTGCCAGCACTTTGGGGGCCAGCCCCACTGAAGCTTTCTTT CASTLGASPTEAFF
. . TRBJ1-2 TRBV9 TGTGCCAGCAGCGCGGGGGGCGTCGGCTATGGCTACACCTTC CASSAGGVGYGYTF
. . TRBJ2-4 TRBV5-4 TGTGCCAGCAGCTCGAAACAGGGTCTAGCCAAAAACATTCAGTACTTC CASSSKQGLAKNIQYF
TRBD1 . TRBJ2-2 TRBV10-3 TGTGCCATCAGTTTAGTCGCCGGGACAGGTACCGGGGAGCTGTTTTTT CAISLVAGTGTGELFF
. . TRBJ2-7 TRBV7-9 TGTGCCAGCAGCTTAACCCCGGGCGGGACTCTGGTAGAGCAGTACTTC CASSLTPGGTLVEQYF